A selection of T cell receptor beta chains follows, all from one sample in a study of blood T cells in healthy people across ages. Each CDR3 protein is one row after TCRdb ran MiXCR on the 5' RACE reads. The table lists 850,000 to 1,000,000 distinct CDR3 sequences, roughly 51% of them singletons. Sequenced sample: blood. The receptors were sampled from a woman between 55 and 75 years old in good health. CDR3s include the opening cysteine and the closing phenylalanine or tryptophan. D genes are given only for firm matches. Clone size is stated in some rows and not others, as once, few, many or a class when expanded.

. . TRBJ2-6 TRBV3-1 TGTGCCAGCATTCCCGGACAAAGTGGGGCCAACGTCCTGACTTTC CASIPGQSGANVLTF
TRBD2 . TRBJ2-5 TRBV7-9 TGTGCCAGCATCTCCCGCGTCGGGGGGGCAGAGACCCAGTACTTC CASISRVGGAETQYF
. . TRBJ2-3 TRBV7-2 TGTGCCAGCAGCCTCGGACCTGGGAACACGCAGTATTTT CASSLGPGNTQYF
. . TRBJ2-3 TRBV4-2 TGTGCCAGCAGCCAAGGAGTGGGAGCCCCAGATACGCAGTATTTT CASSQGVGAPDTQYF
. few TRBJ2-7 TRBV12-3/TRBV12-4 TGTGCCAGCAGTCGACGTGGGATGGCCTACGAGCAGTACTTC CASSRRGMAYEQYF
. . TRBJ2-2 TRBV7-3 TGTGCCAGCAGACTCGGACAGAACACCGGGGAGCTGTTTTTT CASRLGQNTGELFF
. . TRBJ1-5 TRBV18 TGTGCCAGCTCCATACAAGGTCATAGCAATCAGCCCCAGCATTTT CASSIQGHSNQPQHF
TRBD1 . TRBJ2-5 TRBV27 TGTGCCAGCGCGCCTCCGGGACAGCAAGAGACCCAGTACTTC CASAPPGQQETQYF
. . TRBJ2-4 TRBV20-1 TGCGGTGCTAGAGTCTTAGGGGAGGCAAAAAACATTCAGTACTTC CGARVLGEAKNIQYF
. . TRBJ2-1 TRBV27 TGTGCCACCGGCTGGGGCCGTAGCGACTCCTACAATGAGCAGTTCTTC CATGWGRSDSYNEQFF
TRBD1 few TRBJ1-6 TRBV20-1 TGCAGTGCTAGAGTAGGGACAGGGCTCTATAATTCACCCCTCCACTTT CSARVGTGLYNSPLHF
TRBD1 . TRBJ1-6 TRBV12-3/TRBV12-4 TGTGCCAGCAGTCTACAGGGGCCTAGTTCACCCCTCCACTTT CASSLQGPSSPLHF